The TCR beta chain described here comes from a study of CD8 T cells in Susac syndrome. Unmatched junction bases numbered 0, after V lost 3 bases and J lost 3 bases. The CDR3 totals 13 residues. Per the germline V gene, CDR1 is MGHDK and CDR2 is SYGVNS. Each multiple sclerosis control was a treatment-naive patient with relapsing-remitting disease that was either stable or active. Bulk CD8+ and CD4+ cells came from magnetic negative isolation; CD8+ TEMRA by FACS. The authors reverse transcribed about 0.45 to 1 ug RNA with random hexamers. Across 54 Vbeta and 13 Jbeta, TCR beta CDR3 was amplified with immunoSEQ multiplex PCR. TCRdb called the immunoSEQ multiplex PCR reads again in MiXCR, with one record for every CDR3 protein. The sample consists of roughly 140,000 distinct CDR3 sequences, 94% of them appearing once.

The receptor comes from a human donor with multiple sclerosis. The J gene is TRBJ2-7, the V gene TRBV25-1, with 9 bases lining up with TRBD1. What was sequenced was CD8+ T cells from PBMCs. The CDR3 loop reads CASSETGGYEQYF. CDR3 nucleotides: TGTGCCAGCAGTGAGACAGGGGGCTACGAGCAGTACTTC.